This T cell receptor (beta chain) was recorded in a study of blood T cell repertoires in COVID-19. Profiling relied on immunoSEQ multiplex PCR, and the TCRdb table lists in-frame clones only, not all of them. The table lists 180,000 or so clones, around 85% of them singletons. The source of this sequence is a man between 45 and 60 years old who had recovered from COVID-19. Sequenced material: peripheral blood.

The CDR3 bases are TGTGCCAGCAGCCGGGGGGCCGGGACAGGGAATTCACCCCTCCACTTT. Its translation is CASSRGAGTGNSPLHF. V gene TRBV7-9 combines with J gene TRBJ1-6; 9 bases match TRBD1. Trimming at V came to 5 bases and at J to 7 bases, leaving 9 bases not matched to a gene. Germline CDR1 and CDR2: SEHNR and FQNEAQ (reference sequence). This CDR3 region has 16 residues.